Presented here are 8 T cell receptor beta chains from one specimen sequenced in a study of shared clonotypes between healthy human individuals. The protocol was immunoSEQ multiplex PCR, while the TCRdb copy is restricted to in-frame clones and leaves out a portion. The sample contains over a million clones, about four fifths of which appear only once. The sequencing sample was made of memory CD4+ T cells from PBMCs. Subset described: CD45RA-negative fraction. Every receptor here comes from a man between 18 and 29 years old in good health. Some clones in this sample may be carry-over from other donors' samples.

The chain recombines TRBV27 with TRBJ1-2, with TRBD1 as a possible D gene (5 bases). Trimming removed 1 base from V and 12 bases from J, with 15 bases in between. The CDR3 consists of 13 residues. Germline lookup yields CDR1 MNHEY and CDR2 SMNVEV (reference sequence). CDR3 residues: CASSLYRGQVHTF. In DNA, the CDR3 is TGTGCCAGCAGTTTATATCGGGGCCAGGTGCACACCTTC.

CDR3 region: CASSTGGGHQPQHF. CDR3 nucleotide sequence: TGTGCCAGCAGCACCGGGGGGGGCCATCAGCCCCAGCATTTT. The chain combines TRBV9 with TRBJ1-5; TRBD1 might be the D (6 bases). V gave up 4 bases and J gave up 5 bases, with 13 bases separating them. The germline gives CDR1 SGDLS, CDR2 YYNGEE. The CDR3 covers 14 residues.

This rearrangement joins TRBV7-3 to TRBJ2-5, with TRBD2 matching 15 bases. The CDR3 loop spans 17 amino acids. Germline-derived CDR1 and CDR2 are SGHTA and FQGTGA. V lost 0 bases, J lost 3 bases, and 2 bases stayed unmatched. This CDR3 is CASSLTGTSGRKETQYF. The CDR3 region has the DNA TGTGCCAGCAGCTTAACGGGGACTAGCGGGAGGAAAGAGACCCAGTACTTC.

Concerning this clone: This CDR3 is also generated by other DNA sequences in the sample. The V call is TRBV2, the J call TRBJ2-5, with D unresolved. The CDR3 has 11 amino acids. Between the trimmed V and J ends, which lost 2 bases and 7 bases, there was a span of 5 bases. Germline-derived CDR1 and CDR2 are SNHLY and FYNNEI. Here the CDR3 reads CASSEPGTQYF. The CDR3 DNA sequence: TGTGCCAGCAGTGAACCGGGGACCCAGTACTTC.

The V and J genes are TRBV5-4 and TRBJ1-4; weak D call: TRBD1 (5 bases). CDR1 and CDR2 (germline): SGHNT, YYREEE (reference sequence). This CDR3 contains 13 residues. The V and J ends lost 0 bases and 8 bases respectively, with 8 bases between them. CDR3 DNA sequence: TGTGCCAGCAGCTTGGGTCAGGGAGAAAAACTGTTTTTT. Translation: CASSLGQGEKLFF.

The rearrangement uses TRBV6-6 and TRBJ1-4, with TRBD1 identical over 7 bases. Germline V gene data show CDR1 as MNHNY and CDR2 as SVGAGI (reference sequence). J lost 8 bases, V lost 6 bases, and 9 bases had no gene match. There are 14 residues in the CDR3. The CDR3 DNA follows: TGTGCCAGCAGGAGAGGACAGGACGGCGAAAAACTGTTTTTT. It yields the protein CASRRGQDGEKLFF.

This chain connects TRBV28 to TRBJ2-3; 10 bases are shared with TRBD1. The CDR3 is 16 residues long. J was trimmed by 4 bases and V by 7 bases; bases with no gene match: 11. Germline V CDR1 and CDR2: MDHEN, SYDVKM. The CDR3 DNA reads TGTGCCAGCACCCCGGCCGGGACAGGGGTGGCAGATACGCAGTATTTT. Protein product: CASTPAGTGVADTQYF.

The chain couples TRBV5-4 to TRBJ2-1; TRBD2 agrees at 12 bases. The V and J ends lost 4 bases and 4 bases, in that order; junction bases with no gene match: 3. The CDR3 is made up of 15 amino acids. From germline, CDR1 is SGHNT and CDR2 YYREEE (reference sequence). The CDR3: CASSQTSGGYNEQFF. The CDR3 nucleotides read TGTGCCAGCAGCCAGACTAGCGGGGGTTACAATGAGCAGTTCTTC.